This TCR beta chain was sequenced in a study of patients and donors after allogeneic stem cell transplantation. Using its own MiXCR run on the RT-PCR reads, TCRdb lists one record per CDR3 protein. The sample yields about 160,000 distinct CDR3 sequences, approximately 30% seen once. Per germline, CDR1 SGDLS and CDR2 YYNGEE. Trimming pared 0 bases from V and 2 bases from J, leaving 9 bases between. The CDR3 extends over 15 amino acids. V usage is TRBV9 and J usage is TRBJ2-1; D might be TRBD2 (6 bases). This clonotype was sampled from a human donor who was either an allogeneic HSCT recipient or a stem cell or donor lymphocyte infusion donor (not recorded which). It is not recorded whose cells these are; they may come from a transplant donor. Sequencing used blood, either unsorted or a sorted T cell fraction (not recorded which). The chain's CDR3 is CASSVGGGAYNEQFF. In DNA form, the CDR3 reads TGTGCCAGCAGCGTAGGAGGCGGGGCCTACAATGAGCAGTTCTTC.